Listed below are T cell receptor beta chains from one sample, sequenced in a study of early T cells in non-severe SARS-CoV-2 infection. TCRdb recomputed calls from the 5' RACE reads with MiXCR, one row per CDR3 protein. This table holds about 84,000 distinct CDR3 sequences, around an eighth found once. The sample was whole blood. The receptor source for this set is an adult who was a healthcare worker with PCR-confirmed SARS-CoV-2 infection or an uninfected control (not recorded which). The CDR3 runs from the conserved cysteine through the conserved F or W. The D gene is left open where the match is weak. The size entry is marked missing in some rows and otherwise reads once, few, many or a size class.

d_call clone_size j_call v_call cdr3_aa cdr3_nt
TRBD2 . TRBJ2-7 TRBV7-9 CASSRAGGGHEQYF TGTGCCAGCAGCCGAGCGGGAGGGGGCCACGAGCAGTACTTC
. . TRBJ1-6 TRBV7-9 CASSLRERNSPLHF TGTGCCAGCAGCTTACGAGAAAGGAATTCACCCCTCCACTTT
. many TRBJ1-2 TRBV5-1 CASSPLTGLANYGYTF TGCGCCAGCAGCCCCCTGACAGGTCTAGCTAACTATGGCTACACCTTC
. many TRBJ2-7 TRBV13 CASSLESSYEQYF TGTGCCAGCAGCTTAGAGAGCTCCTACGAGCAGTACTTC
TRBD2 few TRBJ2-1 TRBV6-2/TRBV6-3 CASSYSGLAVYNEQFF TGTGCCAGCAGTTATAGTGGACTAGCGGTCTACAATGAGCAGTTCTTC
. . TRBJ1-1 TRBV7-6 CASSLMDSMNTEAFF TGTGCCAGCAGCTTGATGGACAGCATGAACACTGAAGCTTTCTTT
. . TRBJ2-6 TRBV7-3 CASSPRVRGSTGANVLTF TGTGCCAGCAGCCCCCGGGTGAGGGGTTCCACTGGGGCCAACGTCCTGACTTTC
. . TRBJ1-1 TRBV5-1 CASSLEPGNTEAFF TGCGCCAGCAGCTTGGAGCCGGGGAACACTGAAGCTTTCTTT
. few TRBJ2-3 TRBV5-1 CASSHTDSMWTDTQYF TGCGCCAGCAGCCACACGGACTCCATGTGGACAGATACGCAGTATTTT
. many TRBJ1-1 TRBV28 CASLAGNTEAFF TGTGCCAGCCTCGCCGGGAACACTGAAGCTTTCTTT
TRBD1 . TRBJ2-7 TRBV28 CASSPQGSHRNF TGTGCCAGCAGTCCACAGGGGTCCCATCGAAACTTC
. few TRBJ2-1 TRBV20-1 CSASNDGSYNEQFF TGCAGTGCTAGCAATGACGGTAGCTACAATGAGCAGTTCTTC
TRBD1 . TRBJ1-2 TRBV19 CASSRAGGLLNYGYTF TGTGCCAGTAGTAGGGCAGGGGGCCTCCTTAACTATGGCTACACCTTC
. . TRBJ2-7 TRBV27 CASSLGPTYEQYF TGTGCCAGCAGTTTAGGTCCGACCTACGAGCAGTACTTC
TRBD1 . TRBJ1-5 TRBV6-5 CASSATGNGQPQHF TGTGCCAGCAGTGCGACAGGGAACGGTCAGCCCCAGCATTTT
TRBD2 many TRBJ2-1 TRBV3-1 CASSISGRDNEQFF TGTGCCAGCAGTATTAGCGGGAGGGACAATGAGCAGTTCTTC
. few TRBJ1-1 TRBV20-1 CSATRTANTEAFF TGCAGTGCTACTCGGACAGCTAACACTGAAGCTTTCTTT
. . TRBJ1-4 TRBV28 CASSIRQYNEKLFF TGTGCCAGCAGCATAAGACAGTATAATGAAAAACTGTTTTTT
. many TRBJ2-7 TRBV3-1 CASSQLPARGEQYF TGTGCCAGCAGCCAATTACCGGCCCGCGGCGAGCAGTACTTC
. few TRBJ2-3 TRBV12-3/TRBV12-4 CASSLRDPDTQYF TGTGCCAGCAGTTTGCGGGACCCAGATACGCAGTATTTT
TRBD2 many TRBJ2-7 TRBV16 CASSQRSGGRDEQYF TGTGCCAGCAGCCAACGGTCGGGGGGGCGAGACGAGCAGTACTTC
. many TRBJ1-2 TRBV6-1 CASSETVNYGYTF TGTGCCAGCAGTGAGACCGTTAACTATGGCTACACCTTC
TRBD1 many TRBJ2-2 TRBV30 CAWSVKGGLSTGELFF TGTGCCTGGAGTGTTAAAGGGGGCTTAAGCACCGGGGAGCTGTTTTTT
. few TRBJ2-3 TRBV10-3 CAISDLWAESTDTQYF TGTGCCATCAGTGACTTGTGGGCAGAGAGCACAGATACGCAGTATTTT
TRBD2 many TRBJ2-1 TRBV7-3 CASSSAGTNEQFF TGTGCCAGCAGCTCAGCGGGGACCAATGAGCAGTTCTTC
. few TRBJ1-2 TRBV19 CASSIAESAYTF TGTGCCAGTAGTATAGCGGAATCAGCCTACACCTTC
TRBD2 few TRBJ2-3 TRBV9 CASSLLQGLAVTDTQYF TGTGCCAGCAGTCTTCTCCAGGGACTAGCGGTCACAGATACGCAGTATTTT
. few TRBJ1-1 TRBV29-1 CSVRRTGAEAFF TGCAGCGTCAGACGGACGGGAGCTGAAGCTTTCTTT
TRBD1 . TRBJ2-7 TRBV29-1 CSVEVRDRGFYEQYF TGCAGCGTTGAAGTACGGGACAGGGGATTCTACGAGCAGTACTTC
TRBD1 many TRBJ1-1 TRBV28 CASRTGGTREAFF TGTGCCAGCAGGACAGGGGGAACACGTGAAGCTTTCTTT
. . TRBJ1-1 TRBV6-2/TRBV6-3 CASSYPRGPEAFF TGTGCCAGCAGTTACCCCAGGGGACCTGAAGCTTTCTTT